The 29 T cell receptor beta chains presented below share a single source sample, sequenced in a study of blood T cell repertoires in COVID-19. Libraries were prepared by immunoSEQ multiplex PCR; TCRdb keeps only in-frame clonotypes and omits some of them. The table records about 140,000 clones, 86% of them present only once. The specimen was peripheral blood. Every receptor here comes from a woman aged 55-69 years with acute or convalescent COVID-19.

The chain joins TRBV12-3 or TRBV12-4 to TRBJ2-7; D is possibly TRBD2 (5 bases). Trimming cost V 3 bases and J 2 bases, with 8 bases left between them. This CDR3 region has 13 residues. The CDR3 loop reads CASSLEVAYEQYF. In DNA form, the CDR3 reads TGTGCCAGCAGTTTGGAGGTCGCCTACGAGCAGTACTTC.

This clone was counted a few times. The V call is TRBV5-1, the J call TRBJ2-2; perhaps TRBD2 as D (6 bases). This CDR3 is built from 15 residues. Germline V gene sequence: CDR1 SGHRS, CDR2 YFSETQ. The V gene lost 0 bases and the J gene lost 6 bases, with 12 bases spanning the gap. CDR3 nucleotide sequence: TGCGCCAGCAGCTTGGTGGCCGGAGGGTCCGGGGAGCTGTTTTTT. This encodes CASSLVAGGSGELFF.

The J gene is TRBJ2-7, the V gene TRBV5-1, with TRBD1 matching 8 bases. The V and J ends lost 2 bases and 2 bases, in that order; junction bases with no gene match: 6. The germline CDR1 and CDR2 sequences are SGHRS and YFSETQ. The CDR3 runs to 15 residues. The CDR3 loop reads CASSFLPGQAYEQYF. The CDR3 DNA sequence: TGCGCCAGCAGCTTTTTACCGGGACAGGCCTACGAGCAGTACTTC.

DNA for the CDR3: TGTGCCAGCAGCCAAGACGCGGGTTGGAACACCGGGGAGCTGTTTTTT. Encoded protein: CASSQDAGWNTGELFF. The genes are TRBV14 and TRBJ2-2; D perhaps matches TRBD2 (5 bases). The CDR3 covers 16 residues. The V gene's germline CDR1 is SGHDN and CDR2 FVKESK. V was pared by 0 bases and J by 1 base, with 9 bases between.

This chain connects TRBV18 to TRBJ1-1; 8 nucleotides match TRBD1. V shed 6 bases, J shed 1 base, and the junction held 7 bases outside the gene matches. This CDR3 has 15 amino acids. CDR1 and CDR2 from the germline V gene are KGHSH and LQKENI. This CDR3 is CASSRQGAGNTEAFF. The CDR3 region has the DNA TGTGCCAGCTCGCGTCAGGGGGCTGGGAACACTGAAGCTTTCTTT.

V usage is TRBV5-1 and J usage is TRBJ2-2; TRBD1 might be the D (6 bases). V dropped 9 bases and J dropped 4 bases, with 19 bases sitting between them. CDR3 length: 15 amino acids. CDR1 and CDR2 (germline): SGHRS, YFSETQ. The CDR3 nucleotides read TGCGCCATCCGAGACGGGGACACATCCACCGGGGAGCTGTTTTTT. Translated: CAIRDGDTSTGELFF.

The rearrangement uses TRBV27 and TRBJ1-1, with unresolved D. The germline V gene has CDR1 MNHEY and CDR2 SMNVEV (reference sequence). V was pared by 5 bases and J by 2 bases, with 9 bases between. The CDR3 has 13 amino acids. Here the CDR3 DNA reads TGTGCCAGCAGTCTTTACAGAAACACTGAAGCTTTCTTT. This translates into CASSLYRNTEAFF.

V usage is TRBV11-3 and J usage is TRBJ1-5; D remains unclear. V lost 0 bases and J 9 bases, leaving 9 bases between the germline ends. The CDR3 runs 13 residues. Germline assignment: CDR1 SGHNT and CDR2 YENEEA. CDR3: CASSLDIETPQHF. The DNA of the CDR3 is TGTGCCAGCAGCTTAGACATAGAAACGCCCCAGCATTTT. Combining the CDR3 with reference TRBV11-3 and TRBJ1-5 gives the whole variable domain EAGVVQSPRYKIIEKKQPVAFWCNPISGHNTLYWYLQNLGQGPELLIRYENEEAVDDSQLPKDRFSAERLKGVDSTLKIQPAELGDSAVYLCASSLDIETPQHFGDGTRLSIL.

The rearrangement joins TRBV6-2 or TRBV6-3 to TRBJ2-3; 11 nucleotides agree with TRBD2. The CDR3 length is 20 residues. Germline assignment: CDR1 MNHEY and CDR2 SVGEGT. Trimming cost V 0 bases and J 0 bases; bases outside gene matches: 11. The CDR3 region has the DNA TGTGCCAGCAGTTACTCGGTCGGGAGACTAGCGGGGCCTAGCACAGATACGCAGTATTTT. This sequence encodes CASSYSVGRLAGPSTDTQYF.

Here the CDR3 DNA reads TGTGCCAGCAGTTCCCCCCCTAGCGACAACAATGAGCAGTTCTTC. Protein sequence: CASSSPPSDNNEQFF. This chain connects TRBV27 to TRBJ2-1, with D perhaps TRBD2 (6 bases). CDR3 length: 15 amino acids. The germline V and J ends were trimmed by 4 bases and 5 bases, with 15 bases remaining between them. Germline CDR1 MNHEY, CDR2 SMNVEV (reference sequence).

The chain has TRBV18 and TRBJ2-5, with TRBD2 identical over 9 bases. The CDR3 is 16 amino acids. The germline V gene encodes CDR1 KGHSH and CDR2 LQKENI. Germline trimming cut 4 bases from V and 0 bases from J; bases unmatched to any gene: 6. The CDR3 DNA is TGTGCCAGCTCACTTTTAATAGCGGGGGACCAAGAGACCCAGTACTTC. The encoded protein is CASSLLIAGDQETQYF.

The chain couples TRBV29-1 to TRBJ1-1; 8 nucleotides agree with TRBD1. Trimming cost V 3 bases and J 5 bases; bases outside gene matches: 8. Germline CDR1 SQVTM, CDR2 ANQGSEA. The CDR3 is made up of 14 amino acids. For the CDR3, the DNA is TGCAGCGTTGAGCAGACAGGGGCAGGGACTGAAGCTTTCTTT. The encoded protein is CSVEQTGAGTEAFF.

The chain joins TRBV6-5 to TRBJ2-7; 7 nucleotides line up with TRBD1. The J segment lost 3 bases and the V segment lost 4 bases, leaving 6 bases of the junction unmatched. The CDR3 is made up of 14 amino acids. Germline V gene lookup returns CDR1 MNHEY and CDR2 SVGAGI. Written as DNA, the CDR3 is TGTGCCAGCAGTTTGACAGGGCCCTTCTACGAGCAGTACTTC. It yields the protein CASSLTGPFYEQYF.

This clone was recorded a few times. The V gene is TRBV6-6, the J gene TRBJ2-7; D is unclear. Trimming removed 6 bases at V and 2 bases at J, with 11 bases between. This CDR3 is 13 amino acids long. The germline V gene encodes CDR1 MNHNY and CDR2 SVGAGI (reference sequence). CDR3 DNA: TGTGCCAGCAGCCGAGGCACAACCTACGAGCAGTACTTC. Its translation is CASSRGTTYEQYF.

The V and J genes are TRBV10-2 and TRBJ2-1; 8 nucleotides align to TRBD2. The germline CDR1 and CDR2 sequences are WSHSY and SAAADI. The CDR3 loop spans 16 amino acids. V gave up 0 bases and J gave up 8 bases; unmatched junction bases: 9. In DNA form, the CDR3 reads TGCGCCAGCAGTGAGTCGAAACGGGGGGGGCTCGATGAGCAGTTCTTC. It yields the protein CASSESKRGGLDEQFF.

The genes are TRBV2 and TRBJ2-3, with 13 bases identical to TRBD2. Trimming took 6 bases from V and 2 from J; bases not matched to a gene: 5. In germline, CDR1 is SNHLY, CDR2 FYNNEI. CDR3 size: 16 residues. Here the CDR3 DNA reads TGTGCCAGCAGCGTACTAGCGGGGGGGAACACAGATACGCAGTATTTT. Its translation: CASSVLAGGNTDTQYF.

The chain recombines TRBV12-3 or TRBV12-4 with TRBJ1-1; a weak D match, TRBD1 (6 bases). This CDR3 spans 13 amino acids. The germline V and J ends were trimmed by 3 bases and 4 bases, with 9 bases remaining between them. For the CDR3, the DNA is TGTGCCAGCAGTTTTAGGGGGGGCACTGAAGCTTTCTTT. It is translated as CASSFRGGTEAFF.

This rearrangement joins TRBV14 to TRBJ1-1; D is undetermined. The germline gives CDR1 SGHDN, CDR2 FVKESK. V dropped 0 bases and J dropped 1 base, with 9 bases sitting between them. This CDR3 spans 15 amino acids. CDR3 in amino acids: CASSQEVGQNTEAFF. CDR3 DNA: TGTGCCAGCAGCCAAGAGGTTGGGCAGAACACTGAAGCTTTCTTT. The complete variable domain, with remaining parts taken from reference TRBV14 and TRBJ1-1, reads EAGVTQFPSHSVIEKGQTVTLRCDPISGHDNLYWYRRVMGKEIKFLLHFVKESKQDESGMPNNRFLAERTGGTYSTLKVQPAELEDSGVYFCASSQEVGQNTEAFFGQGTRLTVV.

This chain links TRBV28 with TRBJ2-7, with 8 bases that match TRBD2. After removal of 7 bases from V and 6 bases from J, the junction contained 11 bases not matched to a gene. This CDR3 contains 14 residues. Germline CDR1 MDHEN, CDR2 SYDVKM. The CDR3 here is CASIAGTRVGEQYF. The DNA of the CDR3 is TGTGCCAGCATTGCCGGGACTAGAGTGGGCGAGCAGTACTTC. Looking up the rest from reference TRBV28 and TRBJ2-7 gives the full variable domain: DVKVTQSSRYLVKRTGEKVFLECVQDMDHENMFWYRQDPGLGLRLIYFSYDVKMKEKGDIPEGYSVSREKKERFSLILESASTNQTSMYLCASIAGTRVGEQYFGPGTRLTVT.

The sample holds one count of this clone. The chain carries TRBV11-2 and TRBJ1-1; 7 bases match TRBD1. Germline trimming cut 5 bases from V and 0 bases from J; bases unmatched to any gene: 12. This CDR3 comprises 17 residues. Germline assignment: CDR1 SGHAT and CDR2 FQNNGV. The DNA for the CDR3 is TGTGCCAGCAGCGACAAGTTCGGGACAGAGGTGAACACTGAAGCTTTCTTT. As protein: CASSDKFGTEVNTEAFF.

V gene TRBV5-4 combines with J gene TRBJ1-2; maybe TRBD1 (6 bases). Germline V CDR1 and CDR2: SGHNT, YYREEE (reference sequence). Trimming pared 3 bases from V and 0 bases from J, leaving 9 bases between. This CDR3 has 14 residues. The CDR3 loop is CASSYRATNYGYTF. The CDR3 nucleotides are TGTGCCAGCAGCTACAGGGCGACTAACTATGGCTACACCTTC.

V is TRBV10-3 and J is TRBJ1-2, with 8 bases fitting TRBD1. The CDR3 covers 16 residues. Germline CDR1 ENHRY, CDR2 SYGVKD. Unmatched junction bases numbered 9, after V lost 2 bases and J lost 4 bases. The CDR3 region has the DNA TGTGCCATCAGTGAGGGGGACAGGAGAAGGGCCTATGGCTACACCTTC. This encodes CAISEGDRRRAYGYTF.

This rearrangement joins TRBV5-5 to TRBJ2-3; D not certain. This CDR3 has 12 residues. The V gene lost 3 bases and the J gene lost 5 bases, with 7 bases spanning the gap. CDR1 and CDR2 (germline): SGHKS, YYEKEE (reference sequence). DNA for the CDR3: TGTGCCAGCAGCTCAAGAGGAGATACGCAGTATTTT. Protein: CASSSRGDTQYF.

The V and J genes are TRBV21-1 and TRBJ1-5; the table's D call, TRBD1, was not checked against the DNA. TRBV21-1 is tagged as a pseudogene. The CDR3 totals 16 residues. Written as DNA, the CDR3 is TGTGCCAGCAGCAACGGCTGGGCAGATAGCAATCAGCCCCAGCATTTT. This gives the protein CASSNGWADSNQPQHF.

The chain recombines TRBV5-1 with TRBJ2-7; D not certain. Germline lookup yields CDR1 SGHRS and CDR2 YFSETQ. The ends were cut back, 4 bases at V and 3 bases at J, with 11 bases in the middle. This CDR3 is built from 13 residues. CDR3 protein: CASSPAPGYEQYF. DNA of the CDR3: TGCGCCAGCAGCCCCGCTCCCGGCTACGAGCAGTACTTC.

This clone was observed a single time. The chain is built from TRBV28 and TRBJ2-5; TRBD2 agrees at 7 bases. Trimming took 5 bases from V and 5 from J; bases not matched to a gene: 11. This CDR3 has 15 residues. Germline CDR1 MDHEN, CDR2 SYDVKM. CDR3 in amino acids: CASSGGWGGGETQYF. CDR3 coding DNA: TGTGCCAGCAGTGGAGGCTGGGGGGGAGGGGAGACCCAGTACTTC.

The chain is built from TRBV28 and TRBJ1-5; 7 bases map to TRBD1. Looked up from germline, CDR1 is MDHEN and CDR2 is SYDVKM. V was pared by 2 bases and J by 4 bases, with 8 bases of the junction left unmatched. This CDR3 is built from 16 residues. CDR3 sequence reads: CASSLDRDPNNQPQHF. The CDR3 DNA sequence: TGTGCCAGCAGTTTAGACAGGGACCCAAATAATCAGCCCCAGCATTTT.

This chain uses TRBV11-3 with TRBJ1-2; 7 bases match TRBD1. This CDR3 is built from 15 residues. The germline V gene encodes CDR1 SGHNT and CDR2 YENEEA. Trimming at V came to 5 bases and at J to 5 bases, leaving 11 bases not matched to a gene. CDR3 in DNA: TGTGCCAGCAGCACAGGAGGGGCAGGGGGGTATGGCTACACCTTC. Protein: CASSTGGAGGYGYTF.

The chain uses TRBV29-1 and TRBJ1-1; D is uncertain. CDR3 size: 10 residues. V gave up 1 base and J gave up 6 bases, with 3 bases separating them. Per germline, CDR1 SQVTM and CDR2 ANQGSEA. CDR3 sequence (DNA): TGCAGCGTTGAAGGGCCTGAAGCTTTCTTT. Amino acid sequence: CSVEGPEAFF. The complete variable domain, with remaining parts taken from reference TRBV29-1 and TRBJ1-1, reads SAVISQKPSRDICQRGTSLTIQCQVDSQVTMMFWYRQQPGQSLTLIATANQGSEATYESGFVIDKFPISRPNLTFSTLTVSNMSPEDSSIYLCSVEGPEAFFGQGTRLTVV.